Described below is a single T cell receptor (beta chain) sequence and its context. Its cognate antigen is unknown. The method was immunoSEQ multiplex PCR; TCRdb's version includes in-frame clones alone and lacks a portion of them. Of about 150,000 clones in the sample, about four fifths are singletons; the top ten hold about 9.2%. This sample is part of a study of PD-1 blockade in classical Hodgkin lymphoma. Study information: Nivolumab dosed at 3 mg/kg went to patients intravenously every 2 weeks. Findings of the study overall: CD4+ TCR diversity, unlike CD8+, rose significantly by C4D1. Later analyses included only patients treated at least 1 year post-ASCT. Patients newly diagnosed and complete responders had comparable baseline diversity.

Autologous stem cell transplantation was followed by relapse in every patient, and brentuximab vedotin exposure varied. Germline V lookup: CDR1 SGHTA, CDR2 FQGNSA. Trimming took 5 bases from V and 1 from J, leaving 11 bases between them. This CDR3 region has 15 residues. The rearrangement uses TRBV7-2 and TRBJ2-2; D is unresolved. The source material was peripheral blood mononuclear cells (PBMCs), sampled before the second cycle of nivolumab. This receptor was identified in a human donor with classical Hodgkin lymphoma. This chain's CDR3 is CASSPSFGNTGELFF. The CDR3 region has the DNA TGTGCCAGCAGCCCGAGCTTTGGGAACACCGGGGAGCTGTTTTTT.